Included here is one T cell receptor (beta chain) sequence, with context. Its target is unknown. The data were obtained in a study of somatic mutations in cytotoxic T cells in rheumatoid arthritis. Study details: Immediately following diagnosis and ahead of any treatment, patient blood (approximately 30 ml EDTA) was drawn.

Study-wide results and caveats: Exceedance of 20% of CD8+ cells by the largest CD8+ clone occurred in about an eighth of the roughly 60 patients. Among patients with rheumatoid arthritis, but not healthy controls, CD8+ clonality increased with age.

Clones were read by immunoSEQ multiplex PCR, and TCRdb kept only the in-frame ones, dropping some. Of 7,000 to 8,000 clones detected, 87% appear once; the ten largest clones hold around a sixth. Researchers isolated CD4+ and CD8+ cells by positive magnetic bead selection and then checked their purity by flow cytometry. There are 15 residues in the CDR3. V shed 3 bases and J 4 bases; nucleotides not matched to a gene: 6. Germline lookup yields CDR1 SGDLS and CDR2 YYNGEE. This receptor was obtained from a man in his forties with rheumatoid arthritis. The chain carries TRBV9 and TRBJ2-3, with TRBD1 identical over 9 bases. The sequenced material came from CD8+ T cells sorted from blood. The CDR3 loop reads CASSATGGPPDTQYF. As DNA, the CDR3 is TGTGCCAGCAGCGCTACAGGGGGCCCGCCAGATACGCAGTATTTT.